These 22 T cell receptor beta chains were sequenced from one sample in a study of blood T cell repertoires in COVID-19. This table comes from immunoSEQ multiplex PCR, and its TCRdb copy is limited to in-frame clones, with some not included. The table has fewer than 350,000 clones, 70% to 90% seen once; the top ten hold 9.4%. The specimen sequenced was peripheral blood. These TCRs come from a young man with active or convalescent COVID-19.

CDR3 nucleotide sequence: TGTGCCAGCAGCACAGGGACAGCTTTGAACACTGAAGCTTTCTTT. Translated, it gives CASSTGTALNTEAFF. J is TRBJ1-1 and V is TRBV5-8; 7 bases align to TRBD1. CDR1 and CDR2 (germline): SGHTS, YDEGEE. Unmatched junction bases numbered 6, after V lost 4 bases and J lost 0 bases. There are 15 residues in the CDR3.

DNA of the CDR3: TGTGCCATCAGCGACAGGGCTGAAGCTTTCTTT. It yields the protein CAISDRAEAFF. This sequence joins TRBV10-3 and TRBJ1-1; 7 positions agree with TRBD1. With 6 bases clipped from V and 6 bases from J, the junction kept 1 base outside the gene matches. This CDR3 is 11 amino acids long. Germline V CDR1 and CDR2: ENHRY, SYGVKD.

This chain joins TRBV13 and TRBJ1-1, with D tentatively TRBD1 (5 bases). V gave up 0 bases and J gave up 0 bases, with 17 bases separating them. The CDR3 totals 18 residues. Germline CDR1 is PRHDT and CDR2 is FYEKMQ (reference sequence). CDR3 residues: CASSLGRFLQGVNTEAFF. Here the CDR3 DNA reads TGTGCCAGCAGCTTAGGCCGATTCCTCCAGGGTGTGAACACTGAAGCTTTCTTT.

Here the CDR3 reads CASSRGQDGYGYTF. The CDR3 DNA reads TGTGCCAGCAGTCGTGGACAGGACGGCTATGGCTACACCTTC. The chain combines TRBV27 with TRBJ1-2, with TRBD1 matching 7 bases. The CDR3 runs to 14 residues. The V and J ends lost 5 bases and 4 bases, in that order; junction bases with no gene match: 7. CDR1 is MNHEY, CDR2 SMNVEV, per germline (reference sequence).

V is TRBV13 and J is TRBJ2-3; 13 nucleotides line up with TRBD2. The CDR3 is made up of 17 amino acids. Per the germline V gene, CDR1 is PRHDT and CDR2 is FYEKMQ (reference sequence). Trimming removed 4 bases from V and 2 bases from J; junction bases left unmatched: 6. The CDR3 DNA reads as TGTGCCAGCAGCTCCGGGACTAGCGGGGACCTCACAGATACGCAGTATTTT. This sequence encodes CASSSGTSGDLTDTQYF.

The rearrangement joins TRBV15 to TRBJ1-4, with a weak D call TRBD1 (6 bases). The CDR3 covers 14 residues. Trimming stripped 4 bases from V and 7 bases from J, with 13 bases between. Germline lookup yields CDR1 LNHNV and CDR2 YYDKDF (reference sequence). Here the CDR3 DNA reads TGTGCCACCAGCAAACTACAGGGTGTTGAAAAACTGTTTTTT. Its translation is CATSKLQGVEKLFF.

The chain carries TRBV10-3 and TRBJ2-3; D remains ambiguous. CDR3 length: 14 residues. V was cut by 0 bases and J by 5 bases, with 9 bases left in between. Per the germline V gene, CDR1 is ENHRY and CDR2 is SYGVKD. The CDR3 DNA follows: TGTGCCATCAGTGAGTCATCATCCAGAGATACGCAGTATTTT. The encoded protein is CAISESSSRDTQYF.

This clone was seen only once. This rearrangement joins TRBV4-1 to TRBJ2-7, with D perhaps TRBD2 (7 bases). The germline CDR1 and CDR2 sequences are MGHRA and YSYEKL. The CDR3 runs 17 residues. Trimming shortened V by 0 bases and J by 2 bases, and 17 bases separated the two germline ends. This CDR3 reads CASSQEGGGTLTYEQYF. The CDR3 nucleotides read TGCGCCAGCAGCCAAGAAGGGGGGGGGACACTAACCTACGAGCAGTACTTC.

This clone was counted only a few times. The J gene is TRBJ1-1, the V gene TRBV20-1; D possibly corresponds to TRBD1 (6 bases). Per the germline V gene, CDR1 is DFQATT and CDR2 is SNEGSKA (reference sequence). V was pared by 3 bases and J by 3 bases, with 17 bases between. There are 15 residues in the CDR3. The DNA for the CDR3 is TGCAGTGCTAGTCGCGGGTTTGAGGGGGACACTGAAGCTTTCTTT. Translation: CSASRGFEGDTEAFF.

This chain joins TRBV2 and TRBJ2-1, with a possible D match to TRBD2 (5 bases). Between the trimmed V and J ends, which lost 6 bases and 9 bases, there was a span of 12 bases. This CDR3 is built from 12 residues. Per germline, CDR1 SNHLY and CDR2 FYNNEI. The CDR3 nucleotides are TGTGCCAGCAGGGATGACTATCGTGAGCAGTTCTTC. Protein: CASRDDYREQFF.

The chain uses TRBV6-6 and TRBJ1-6, with a weak D call TRBD1 (5 bases). V gave up 8 bases and J gave up 5 bases, with 10 bases separating them. Germline V gene data show CDR1 as MNHNY and CDR2 as SVGAGI (reference sequence). The CDR3 contains 13 residues. CDR3 residues: CASRQTDNSPLHF. The CDR3 nucleotides are TGTGCCAGCCGACAGACAGATAATTCACCCCTCCACTTT.

This clone has a single count. The chain recombines TRBV19 with TRBJ1-2; D not resolved. The CDR3 is 12 residues long. V dropped 1 base and J dropped 7 bases, with 7 bases sitting between them. CDR1 is LNHDA, CDR2 SQIVND, per germline (reference sequence). The CDR3 reads CASSIVDIGYTF. Here the CDR3 DNA reads TGTGCCAGTAGTATAGTTGACATTGGCTACACCTTC.

The J gene is TRBJ1-6, the V gene TRBV7-9; TRBD1 matches at 7 bases. The trim removed 1 base at V and 9 bases at J, leaving 9 bases unmatched. The CDR3 has 16 residues. Germline V gene lookup returns CDR1 SEHNR and CDR2 FQNEAQ (reference sequence). The CDR3 bases are TGTGCCAGCAGCTTAGGGACAGGCCCCGGGGGTTCACCCCTCCACTTT. Encoded protein: CASSLGTGPGGSPLHF. Together with reference TRBV7-9 and TRBJ1-6, the CDR3 gives the full variable domain: DTGVSQNPRHKITKRGQNVTFRCDPISEHNRLYWYRQTLGQGPEFLTYFQNEAQLEKSRLLSDRFSAERPKGSFSTLEIQRTEQGDSAMYLCASSLGTGPGGSPLHFGNGTRLTVT.

The rearrangement uses TRBV5-1 and TRBJ1-1; the D gene is possibly TRBD1 (6 bases). Trimming removed 0 bases from V and 5 bases from J, with 14 bases in between. This CDR3 has 15 amino acids. Germline V CDR1 and CDR2: SGHRS, YFSETQ. CDR3 sequence reads: CASSLVAGALTEAFF. The CDR3 DNA is TGCGCCAGCAGCTTGGTGGCAGGGGCTTTGACTGAAGCTTTCTTT.

The V and J genes are TRBV19 and TRBJ1-5, with D possibly matching TRBD1 (5 bases). Looked up from germline, CDR1 is LNHDA and CDR2 is SQIVND (reference sequence). The germline V and J ends were trimmed by 2 bases and 6 bases, with 20 bases remaining between them. This CDR3 has 17 residues. The CDR3 protein is CASSIWVGRGWSQPQHF. DNA of the CDR3: TGTGCCAGTAGTATATGGGTGGGGAGGGGCTGGTCTCAGCCCCAGCATTTT.

The chain combines TRBV25-1 with TRBJ1-4; weak D call: TRBD1 (6 bases). Germline V lookup: CDR1 MGHDK, CDR2 SYGVNS. The length of the CDR3 is 17 residues. The ends were cut back, 3 bases at V and 3 bases at J, with 17 bases in the middle. The CDR3 spells CASSELDSRSANEKLFF. CDR3 DNA: TGTGCCAGCAGTGAGCTGGACAGCCGGAGTGCTAATGAAAAACTGTTTTTT.

J is TRBJ2-7 and V is TRBV5-1; possibly TRBD2 for D (7 bases). V was pared by 1 base and J by 5 bases, with 13 bases between. The germline V gene encodes CDR1 SGHRS and CDR2 YFSETQ. This CDR3 is 14 amino acids long. The CDR3 spells CASSLPWGGNEQYF. The CDR3 DNA is TGCGCCAGCAGCTTGCCGTGGGGGGGCAACGAGCAGTACTTC.

J is TRBJ1-2 and V is TRBV2; tentatively, D is TRBD1 (6 bases). Germline CDR1 and CDR2: SNHLY and FYNNEI. V was pared by 6 bases and J by 2 bases, with 10 bases between. The CDR3 spans 13 residues. CDR3: CASSPTGNYGYTF. The CDR3 nucleotides read TGTGCCAGCAGCCCCACAGGGAACTATGGCTACACCTTC.

CDR3 region: CASSQLRNTGELFF. In DNA form, the CDR3 reads TGTGCCAGCAGTCAACTTCGGAACACCGGGGAGCTGTTTTTT. This rearrangement joins TRBV6-5 to TRBJ2-2, with D uncertain. This CDR3 has 14 residues. With 5 bases removed from V and 1 base from J, the gap between germline ends came to 8 bases. Germline assignment: CDR1 MNHEY and CDR2 SVGAGI.

This rearrangement joins TRBV25-1 to TRBJ2-5; 7 positions match TRBD1. The CDR3 is 13 amino acids. The germline gives CDR1 MGHDK, CDR2 SYGVNS. With 6 bases clipped from V and 3 bases from J, the junction kept 4 bases outside the gene matches. CDR3 sequence reads: CASSDDREETQYF. DNA of the CDR3: TGTGCCAGCAGCGATGACAGGGAAGAGACCCAGTACTTC.

The genes are TRBV29-1 and TRBJ1-2; TRBD1 aligns across 9 bases. The germline gives CDR1 SQVTM, CDR2 ANQGSEA. The CDR3 has 12 amino acids. Unmatched junction bases numbered 4, after V lost 5 bases and J lost 6 bases. CDR3 DNA sequence: TGCAGCGTTTCGGGACAGGGAAATGGCTACACCTTC. Amino acid sequence: CSVSGQGNGYTF.

The gene calls are TRBV3-1 (or the pseudogene TRBV3-2) and TRBJ2-2; 8 bases agree with TRBD2. V shed 0 bases and J 6 bases; nucleotides not matched to a gene: 9. Germline CDR1 and CDR2: LGHDT and YNNKEL (reference sequence). This CDR3 spans 17 amino acids. The CDR3 DNA reads TGTGCCAGCAGCCAAGATCAAAGCGGGGGAAGAGCCGGGGAGCTGTTTTTT. Its translation: CASSQDQSGGRAGELFF.